The table lists the clone carrying this T cell receptor beta chain with a few counts. This sample was included in a study of metastatic and nonmetastatic thyroid tumors. Study-level background: Blood and tumor or nodule tissue repertoires from malignant and benign thyroid patients were compared.

TCRdb re-called the PCR reads via MiXCR. The repertoire has over 70,000 clones, around 19% of them found once; the top ten carry 9.5% to 15%. From germline, CDR1 is SNHLY and CDR2 FYNNEI. Trimming took 8 bases from V and 9 from J, leaving 10 bases between them. The CDR3 runs to 11 residues. Ahead of thyroid surgery, no patient had received treatment of any kind. The sequence was collected from a female donor with papillary thyroid cancer or a benign thyroid nodule (not recorded which). Some clones in this sample may be carry-over from other donors' samples. The specimen sequenced was blood. The gene calls are TRBV2 and TRBJ2-2, with D tentatively TRBD1 (6 bases). This CDR3 reads CASQRDRELFF. The CDR3 bases are TGTGCCAGCCAACGGGACAGGGAGCTGTTTTTT.